This TCR beta chain was captured by sequencing in a study of metastatic and nonmetastatic thyroid tumors. This CDR3 spans 15 amino acids. CDR1 is SGDLS, CDR2 YYNGEE, per germline. V gave up 0 bases and J gave up 0 bases, with 7 bases separating them. The entire patient cohort was treatment-naive prior to thyroid surgery. This clone was detected many times. TCRdb reanalyzed the PCR reads via MiXCR. The sample holds tens of thousands of clones, roughly 13% seen once. This TCR came from a female donor with papillary thyroid cancer or a benign thyroid nodule (not recorded which). Some clones in this sample may be carry-over from other donors' samples. The chain couples TRBV9 to TRBJ1-3; D ambiguous. The material sequenced was blood. DNA for the CDR3: TGTGCCAGCAGCGTAGAAGGGTTCTCTGGAAACACCATATATTTT. The encoded protein is CASSVEGFSGNTIYF. Full variable domain (outside the CDR3, taken from reference TRBV9 and TRBJ1-3): DSGVTQTPKHLITATGQRVTLRCSPRSGDLSVYWYQQSLDQGLQFLIQYYNGEERAKGNILERFSAQQFPDLHSELNLSSLELGDSALYFCASSVEGFSGNTIYFGEGSWLTVV.